The following is a T cell receptor beta chain sequence with its context. Its antigen is not identified. This sample is part of a study of beta chain features in type 1 diabetes. General study results and limits: Researchers cautioned that cDNA sequencing could over-represent cells with high TCR expression. Researchers report that Type 1 diabetes patients had moderately but significantly shorter TCRB CDR3s across all four CD4+ subsets. A potential PCR bias toward shorter templates would be equal in patient and control samples.

Expressed TCRB transcripts were sequenced because the isolated RNA had all been reverse transcribed beforehand. About 3.57 million reads, on average, came from each naive, central memory and regulatory T cell sample. This table comes from immunoSEQ multiplex PCR, and its TCRdb copy is limited to in-frame clones, with some not included. The sample holds about 280,000 clones, approximately 15% seen once. The V gene end was trimmed by 0 bases and the J gene end by 7 bases; junction bases not matched to a gene: 8. CDR1 and CDR2 from the germline V gene are SGDLS and YYNGEE. The CDR3 sequence is 15 residues long.

V usage is TRBV9 and J usage is TRBJ2-7, with TRBD1 matching over 9 bases. Material: naive CD4+ T cells from blood. This sequence was found in a man between 18 and 29 years old with type 1 diabetes. DNA of the CDR3: TGTGCCAGCAGCGTAGAGGGACAGGGTCATTGGGAGCAGTACTTC. This sequence encodes CASSVEGQGHWEQYF.